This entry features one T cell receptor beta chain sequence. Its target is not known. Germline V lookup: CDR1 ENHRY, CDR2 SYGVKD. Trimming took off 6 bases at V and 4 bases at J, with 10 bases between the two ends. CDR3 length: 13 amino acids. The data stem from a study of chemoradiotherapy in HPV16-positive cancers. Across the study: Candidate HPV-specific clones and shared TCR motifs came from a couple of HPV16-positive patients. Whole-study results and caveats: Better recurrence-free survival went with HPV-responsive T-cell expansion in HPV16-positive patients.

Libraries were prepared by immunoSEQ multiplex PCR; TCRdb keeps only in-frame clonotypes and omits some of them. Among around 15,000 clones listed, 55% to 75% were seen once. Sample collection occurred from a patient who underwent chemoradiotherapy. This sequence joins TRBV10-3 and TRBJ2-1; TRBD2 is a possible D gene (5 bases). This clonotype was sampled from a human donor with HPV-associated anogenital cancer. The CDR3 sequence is CAISPDYYNEQFF. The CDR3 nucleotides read TGTGCCATCAGCCCCGACTATTACAATGAGCAGTTCTTC.